This T cell receptor beta chain was retrieved from a study of blood T cells in healthy people across ages. General study findings and limits: Diversity figures derived from one million T cells were judged to underestimate the true value. The CMV status of each donor remained undetermined, and this could have confounded shifts in expanded clonotypes.

It was with a sample-barcoded 5' primer and a J-beta primer mix that a second PCR of about 6 to 12 cycles was run. With 12 random nucleotides, a template-switch adaptor tagged each individual cDNA molecule. Via MiXCR, TCRdb re-called the 5' RACE reads, giving one row per CDR3 protein. The sample yields hundreds of thousands of distinct CDR3 sequences, roughly 26% seen once. Individuals who donated were healthy Caucasians from Russia aged about 6 to 100. The CDR3 is made up of 15 amino acids. As concerns this clonotype: The target antigen is unknown. A read error may account for a junction end that differs from germline.

The receptor comes from a woman older than 75 in good health. Sequencing was carried out using blood. The V call is TRBV12-3 or TRBV12-4, the J call TRBJ1-1, with D possibly being TRBD1 (5 bases). In DNA, the CDR3 is TGTGCCTGCAGTTCTCTTTCAGGGTCGAACACTGAAGCTTTCTTT. Its protein is CACSSLSGSNTEAFF.